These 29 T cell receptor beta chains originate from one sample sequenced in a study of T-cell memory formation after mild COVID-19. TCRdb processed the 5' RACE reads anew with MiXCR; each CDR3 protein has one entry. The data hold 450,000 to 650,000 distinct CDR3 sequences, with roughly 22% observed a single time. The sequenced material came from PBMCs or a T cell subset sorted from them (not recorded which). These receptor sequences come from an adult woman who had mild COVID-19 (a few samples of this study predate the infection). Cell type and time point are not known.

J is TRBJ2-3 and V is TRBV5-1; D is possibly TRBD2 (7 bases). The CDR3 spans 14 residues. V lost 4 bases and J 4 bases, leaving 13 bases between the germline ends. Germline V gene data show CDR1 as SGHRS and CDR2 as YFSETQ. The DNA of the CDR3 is TGCGCCAGCAGCCGGGGGGCGGGAGCAGATACGCAGTATTTT. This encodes CASSRGAGADTQYF. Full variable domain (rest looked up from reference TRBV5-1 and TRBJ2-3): KAGVTQTPRYLIKTRGQQVTLSCSPISGHRSVSWYQQTPGQGLQFLFEYFSETQRNKGNFPGRFSGRQFSNSRSEMNVSTLELGDSALYLCASSRGAGADTQYFGPGTRLTVL.

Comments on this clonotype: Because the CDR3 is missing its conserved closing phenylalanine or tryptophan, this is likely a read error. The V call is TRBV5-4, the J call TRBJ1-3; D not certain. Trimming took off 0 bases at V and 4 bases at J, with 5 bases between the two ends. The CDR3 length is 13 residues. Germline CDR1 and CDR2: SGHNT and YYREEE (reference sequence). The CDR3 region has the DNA TGTGCCAGCAGCTTGGCGGGGGGAAACACCATATATCTT. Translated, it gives CASSLAGGNTIYL.

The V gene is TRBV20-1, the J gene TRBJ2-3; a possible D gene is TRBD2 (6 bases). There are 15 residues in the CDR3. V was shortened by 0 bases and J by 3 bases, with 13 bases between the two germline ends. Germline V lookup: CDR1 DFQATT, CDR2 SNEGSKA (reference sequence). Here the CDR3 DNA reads TGCAGTGCTAGAGATCCCGGGGGAAGGACAGATACGCAGTATTTT. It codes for CSARDPGGRTDTQYF.

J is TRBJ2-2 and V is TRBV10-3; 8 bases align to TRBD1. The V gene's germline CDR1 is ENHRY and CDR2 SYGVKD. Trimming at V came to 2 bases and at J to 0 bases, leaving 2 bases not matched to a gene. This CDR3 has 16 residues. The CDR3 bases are TGTGCCATCAGTGAGATACAGGGGGCGAACACCGGGGAGCTGTTTTTT. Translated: CAISEIQGANTGELFF.

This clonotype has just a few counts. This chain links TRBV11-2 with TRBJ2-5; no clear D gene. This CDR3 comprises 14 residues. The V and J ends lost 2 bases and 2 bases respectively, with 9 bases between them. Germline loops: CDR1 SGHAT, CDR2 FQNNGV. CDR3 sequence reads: CASSLSPIQETQYF. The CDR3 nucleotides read TGTGCCAGCAGCTTAAGCCCCATACAAGAGACCCAGTACTTC. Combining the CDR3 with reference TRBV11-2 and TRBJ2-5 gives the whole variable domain EAGVAQSPRYKIIEKRQSVAFWCNPISGHATLYWYQQILGQGPKLLIQFQNNGVVDDSQLPKDRFSAERLKGVDSTLKIQPAKLEDSAVYLCASSLSPIQETQYFGPGTRLLVL.

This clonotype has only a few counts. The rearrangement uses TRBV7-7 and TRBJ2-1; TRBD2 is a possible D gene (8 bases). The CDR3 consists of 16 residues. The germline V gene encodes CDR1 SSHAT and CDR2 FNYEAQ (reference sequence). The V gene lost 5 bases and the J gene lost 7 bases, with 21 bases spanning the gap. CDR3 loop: CASSPDWAGGQNEQFF. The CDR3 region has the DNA TGTGCCAGCAGCCCCGACTGGGCGGGGGGACAGAATGAGCAGTTCTTC.

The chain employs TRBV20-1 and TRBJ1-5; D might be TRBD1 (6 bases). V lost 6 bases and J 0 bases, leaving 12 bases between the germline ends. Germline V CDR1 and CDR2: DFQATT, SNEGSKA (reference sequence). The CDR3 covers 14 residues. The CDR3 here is CSASGQSSNQPQHF. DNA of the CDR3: TGCAGTGCAAGTGGACAGTCTAGCAATCAGCCCCAGCATTTT.

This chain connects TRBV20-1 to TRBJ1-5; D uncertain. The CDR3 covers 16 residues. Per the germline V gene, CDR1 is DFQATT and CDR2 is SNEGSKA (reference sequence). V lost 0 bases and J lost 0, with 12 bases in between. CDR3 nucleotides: TGCAGTGCTAGAGATCAGCGCGGGCTTAGCAATCAGCCCCAGCATTTT. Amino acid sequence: CSARDQRGLSNQPQHF.

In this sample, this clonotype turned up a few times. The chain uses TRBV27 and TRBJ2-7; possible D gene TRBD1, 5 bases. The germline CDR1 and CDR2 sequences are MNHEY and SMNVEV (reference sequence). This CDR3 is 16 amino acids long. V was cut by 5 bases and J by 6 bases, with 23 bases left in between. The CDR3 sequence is CASSPMGQLLGSEQYF. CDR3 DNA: TGTGCCAGCAGTCCTATGGGGCAGCTCTTAGGAAGCGAGCAGTACTTC.

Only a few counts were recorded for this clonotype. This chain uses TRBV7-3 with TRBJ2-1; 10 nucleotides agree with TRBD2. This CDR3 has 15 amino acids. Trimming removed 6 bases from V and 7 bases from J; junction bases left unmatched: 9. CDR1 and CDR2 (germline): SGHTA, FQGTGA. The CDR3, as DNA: TGTGCCAGCAGGTCCAGCGGGGGGGCACGGAATGAGCAGTTCTTC. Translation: CASRSSGGARNEQFF.

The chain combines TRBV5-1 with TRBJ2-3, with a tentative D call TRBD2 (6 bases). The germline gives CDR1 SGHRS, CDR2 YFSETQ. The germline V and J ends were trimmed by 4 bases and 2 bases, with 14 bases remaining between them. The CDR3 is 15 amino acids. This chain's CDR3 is CASSGEVHTTDTQYF. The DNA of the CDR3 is TGCGCCAGCAGCGGGGAGGTACACACCACAGATACGCAGTATTTT.

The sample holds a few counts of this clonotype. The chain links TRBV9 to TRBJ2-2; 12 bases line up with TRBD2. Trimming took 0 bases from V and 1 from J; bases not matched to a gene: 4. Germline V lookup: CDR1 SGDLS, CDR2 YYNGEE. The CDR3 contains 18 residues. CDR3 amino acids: CASSVARLAGVNTGELFF. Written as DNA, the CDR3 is TGTGCCAGCAGCGTAGCAAGACTAGCGGGGGTGAACACCGGGGAGCTGTTTTTT.

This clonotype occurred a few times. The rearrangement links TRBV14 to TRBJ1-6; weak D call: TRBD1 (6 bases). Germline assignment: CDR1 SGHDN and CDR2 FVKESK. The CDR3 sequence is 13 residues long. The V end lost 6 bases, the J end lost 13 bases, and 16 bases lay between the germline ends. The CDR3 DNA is TGTGCCAGCAGGCCAGGGGTATCGTCCCCCCTCCACTTT. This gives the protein CASRPGVSSPLHF. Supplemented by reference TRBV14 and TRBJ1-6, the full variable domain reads EAGVTQFPSHSVIEKGQTVTLRCDPISGHDNLYWYRRVMGKEIKFLLHFVKESKQDESGMPNNRFLAERTGGTYSTLKVQPAELEDSGVYFCASRPGVSSPLHFGNGTRLTVT.

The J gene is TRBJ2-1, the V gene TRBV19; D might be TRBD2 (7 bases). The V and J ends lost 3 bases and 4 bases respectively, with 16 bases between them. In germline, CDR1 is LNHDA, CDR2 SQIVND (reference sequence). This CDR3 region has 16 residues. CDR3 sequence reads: CASSIAAAGAYNEQFF. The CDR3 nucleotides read TGTGCCAGTAGTATCGCGGCGGCGGGGGCATACAATGAGCAGTTCTTC.

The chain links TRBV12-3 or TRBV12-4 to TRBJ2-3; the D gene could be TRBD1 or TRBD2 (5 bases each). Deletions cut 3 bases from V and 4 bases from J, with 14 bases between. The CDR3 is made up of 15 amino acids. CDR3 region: CASSFSPLGADTQYF. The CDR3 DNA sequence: TGTGCCAGCAGTTTTTCCCCTCTGGGGGCAGATACGCAGTATTTT.

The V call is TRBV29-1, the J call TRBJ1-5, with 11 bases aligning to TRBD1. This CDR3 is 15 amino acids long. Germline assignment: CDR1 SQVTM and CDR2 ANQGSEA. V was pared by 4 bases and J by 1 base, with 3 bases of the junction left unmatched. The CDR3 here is CSVAGQGASNQPQHF. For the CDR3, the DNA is TGCAGCGTTGCAGGACAGGGGGCAAGCAATCAGCCCCAGCATTTT.

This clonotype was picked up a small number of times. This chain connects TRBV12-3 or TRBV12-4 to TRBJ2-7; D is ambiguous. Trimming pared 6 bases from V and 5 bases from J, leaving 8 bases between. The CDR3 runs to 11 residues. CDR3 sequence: CASSQADEQYF. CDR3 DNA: TGTGCCAGCAGCCAGGCGGACGAGCAGTACTTC.

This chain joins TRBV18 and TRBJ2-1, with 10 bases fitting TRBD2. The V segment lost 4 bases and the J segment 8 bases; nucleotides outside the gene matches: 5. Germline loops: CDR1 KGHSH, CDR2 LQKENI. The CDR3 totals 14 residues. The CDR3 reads CASSLTSGAYEQFF. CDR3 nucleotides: TGTGCCAGCTCACTCACTAGCGGGGCTTATGAGCAGTTCTTC.

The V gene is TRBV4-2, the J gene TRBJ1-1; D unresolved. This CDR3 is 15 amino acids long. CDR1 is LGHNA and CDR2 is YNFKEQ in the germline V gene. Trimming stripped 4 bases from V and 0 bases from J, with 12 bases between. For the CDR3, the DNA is TGTGCCAGCAGCCCGAGGGAAGGGATGAACACTGAAGCTTTCTTT. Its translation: CASSPREGMNTEAFF.

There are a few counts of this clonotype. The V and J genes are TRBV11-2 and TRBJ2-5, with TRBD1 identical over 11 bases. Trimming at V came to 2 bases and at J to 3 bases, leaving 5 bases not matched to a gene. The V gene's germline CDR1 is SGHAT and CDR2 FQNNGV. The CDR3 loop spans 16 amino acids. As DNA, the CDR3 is TGTGCCAGCAGCTTACTTCCGGGACAGGGGGAAGAGACCCAGTACTTC. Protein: CASSLLPGQGEETQYF.

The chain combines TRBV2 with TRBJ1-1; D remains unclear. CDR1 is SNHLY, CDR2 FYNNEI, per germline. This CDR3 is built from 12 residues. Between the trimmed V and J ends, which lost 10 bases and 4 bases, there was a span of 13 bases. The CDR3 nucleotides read TGTGCCATTTCGGCCGGGATCACTGAAGCTTTCTTT. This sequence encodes CAISAGITEAFF. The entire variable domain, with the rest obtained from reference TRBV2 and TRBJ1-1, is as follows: EPEVTQTPSHQVTQMGQEVILRCVPISNHLYFYWYRQILGQKVEFLVSFYNNEISEKSEIFDDQFSVERPDGSNFTLKIRSTKLEDSAMYFCAISAGITEAFFGQGTRLTVV.

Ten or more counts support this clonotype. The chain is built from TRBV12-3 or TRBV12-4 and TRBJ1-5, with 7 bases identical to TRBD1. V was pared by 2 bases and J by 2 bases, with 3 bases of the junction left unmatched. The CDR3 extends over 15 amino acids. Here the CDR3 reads CASSLRQGGNQPQHF. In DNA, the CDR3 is TGTGCCAGCAGTTTACGACAGGGCGGCAATCAGCCCCAGCATTTT.

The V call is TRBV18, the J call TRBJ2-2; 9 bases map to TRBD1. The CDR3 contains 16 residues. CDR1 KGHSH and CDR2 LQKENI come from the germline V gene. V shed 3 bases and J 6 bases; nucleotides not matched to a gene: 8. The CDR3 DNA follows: TGTGCCAGCTCACCCCCGGGACAGGGATCGGCCGGGGAGCTGTTTTTT. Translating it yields CASSPPGQGSAGELFF.

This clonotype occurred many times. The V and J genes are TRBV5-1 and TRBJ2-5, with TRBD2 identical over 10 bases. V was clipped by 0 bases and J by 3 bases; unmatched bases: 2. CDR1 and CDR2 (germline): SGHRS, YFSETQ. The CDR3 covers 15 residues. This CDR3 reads CASSLGTSGKETQYF. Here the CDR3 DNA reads TGCGCCAGCAGCTTGGGGACTAGCGGTAAAGAGACCCAGTACTTC.

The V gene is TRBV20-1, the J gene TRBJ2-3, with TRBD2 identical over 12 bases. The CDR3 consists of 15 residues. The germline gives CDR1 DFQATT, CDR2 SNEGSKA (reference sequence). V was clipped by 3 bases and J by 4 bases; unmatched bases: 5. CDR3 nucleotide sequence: TGCAGTGCTAGGCGCCGGACTAGCGGGGCAGATACGCAGTATTTT. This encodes CSARRRTSGADTQYF.

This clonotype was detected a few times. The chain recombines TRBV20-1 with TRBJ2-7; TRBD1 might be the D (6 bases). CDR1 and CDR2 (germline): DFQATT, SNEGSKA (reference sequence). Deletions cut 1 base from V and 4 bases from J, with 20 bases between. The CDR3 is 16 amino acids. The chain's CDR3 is CSARVPPQGLGYEQYF. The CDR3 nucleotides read TGCAGTGCTAGAGTACCACCGCAGGGGCTAGGTTACGAGCAGTACTTC.

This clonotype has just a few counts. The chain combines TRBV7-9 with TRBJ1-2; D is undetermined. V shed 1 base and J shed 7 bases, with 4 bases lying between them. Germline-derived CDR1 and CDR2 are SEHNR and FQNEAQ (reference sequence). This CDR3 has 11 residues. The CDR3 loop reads CASSLGTGYTF. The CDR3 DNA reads TGTGCCAGCAGCTTAGGGACTGGCTACACCTTC.

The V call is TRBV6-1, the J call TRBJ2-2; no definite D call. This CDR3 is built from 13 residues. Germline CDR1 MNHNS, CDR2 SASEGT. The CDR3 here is CGGGRPNTGELFF. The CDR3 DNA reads TGTGGAGGTGGTCGACCGAACACCGGGGAGCTGTTTTTT.

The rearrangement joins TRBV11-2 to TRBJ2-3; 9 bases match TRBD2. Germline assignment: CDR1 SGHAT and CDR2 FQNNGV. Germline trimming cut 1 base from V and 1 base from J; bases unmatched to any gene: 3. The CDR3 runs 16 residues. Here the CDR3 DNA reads TGTGCCAGCAGCTTAGTATTAGCGGGAGGCACAGATACGCAGTATTTT. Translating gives CASSLVLAGGTDTQYF.